These T cell receptor beta chains were read from a single sample in a study of neurological immune-mediated disorders. TCRdb processed the 5' RACE reads anew with MiXCR; each CDR3 protein has one entry. The table records more than 50,000 distinct CDR3 sequences, roughly an eighth of them present only once. The specimen was PBMCs. The receptors shown here come from a man in his fifties or sixties in good health. The CDR3 runs from the conserved cysteine through the conserved F or W. A D gene is named only where the DNA matches it firmly. Where a row states a size, it is once, few, many or the class of an expanded clone; other rows omit it.

J gene: TRBJ2-4
clone size: many
D gene: TRBD1
CDR3 length: 9
V gene: TRBV20-1
CDR3 DNA: TGCAGTGCACAGGGGGTTCAGTACTTC
CDR3 protein: CSAQGVQYF

J gene: TRBJ2-3
clone size: many
D gene: TRBD1
CDR3 length: 15
V gene: TRBV6-1
CDR3 DNA: TGTGCCAGCAGTGAAGGACAGGGTGAAACAGATACGCAGTATTTT
CDR3 protein: CASSEGQGETDTQYF

J gene: TRBJ1-5
clone size: many
D gene: -
CDR3 length: 14
V gene: TRBV12-3/TRBV12-4
CDR3 DNA: TGTGCCAGCAGTTTTGGAGGGAGCCATCAGCCCCAGCATTTT
CDR3 protein: CASSFGGSHQPQHF

J gene: TRBJ1-2
clone size: many
D gene: -
CDR3 length: 14
V gene: TRBV10-3
CDR3 DNA: TGTGCCACTCGAGAAGGGTCCTTTGTTTTAGGCTACACCTTC
CDR3 protein: CATREGSFVLGYTF

J gene: TRBJ2-3
clone size: many
D gene: -
CDR3 length: 12
V gene: TRBV20-1
CDR3 DNA: TGCAGCGCGGCGGGGAGCACAGATACGCAGTATTTT
CDR3 protein: CSAAGSTDTQYF

J gene: TRBJ2-5
clone size: many
D gene: -
CDR3 length: 14
V gene: TRBV11-3
CDR3 DNA: TGTGCCAGCAGCTTACACAGAGGCTCGGAGACCCAGTACTTC
CDR3 protein: CASSLHRGSETQYF

J gene: TRBJ2-2
clone size: many
D gene: TRBD2
CDR3 length: 15
V gene: TRBV7-7
CDR3 DNA: TGTGCCCGGGGGGGGCCTACCGTGAACACCGGGGAGCTGTTTTTT
CDR3 protein: CARGGPTVNTGELFF

J gene: TRBJ2-1
clone size: many
D gene: TRBD1
CDR3 length: 14
V gene: TRBV20-1
CDR3 DNA: TGCAGTGCAGGGACAGGGGGGTTCGTCGATGAGCAGTTCTTC
CDR3 protein: CSAGTGGFVDEQFF

J gene: TRBJ2-5
clone size: many
D gene: TRBD1
CDR3 length: 15
V gene: TRBV5-1
CDR3 DNA: TGCGCCAGCAGCATGGGACAGGGGAATGGAGAGACCCAGTACTTC
CDR3 protein: CASSMGQGNGETQYF

J gene: TRBJ2-5
clone size: many
D gene: -
CDR3 length: 13
V gene: TRBV20-1
CDR3 DNA: TGCAGTGTCACTAGGAGAGAACAAGAGACCCAGTACTTC
CDR3 protein: CSVTRREQETQYF

J gene: TRBJ1-1
clone size: many
D gene: TRBD1
CDR3 length: 14
V gene: TRBV20-1
CDR3 DNA: TGCAGTGGAACAACAGGGGGGGGGAACACTGAAGCTTTCTTT
CDR3 protein: CSGTTGGGNTEAFF

J gene: TRBJ2-7
clone size: many
D gene: TRBD2
CDR3 length: 17
V gene: TRBV5-5
CDR3 DNA: TGTGCCAGCAGCTTGAGTTCGAGCGGGGGGGCGCGGAACGAGCAGTACTTC
CDR3 protein: CASSLSSSGGARNEQYF

J gene: TRBJ2-2
clone size: -
D gene: -
CDR3 length: 15
V gene: TRBV12-3/TRBV12-4
CDR3 DNA: TGTGCCAGCAGTCCTATAGCGTCGAACACCGGGGAGCTGTTTTTT
CDR3 protein: CASSPIASNTGELFF

J gene: TRBJ2-5
clone size: many
D gene: -
CDR3 length: 13
V gene: TRBV7-3
CDR3 DNA: TGTGCCAGCAGCGAGACTCCGCGTGGGGCCCAGTACTTC
CDR3 protein: CASSETPRGAQYF

J gene: TRBJ2-3
clone size: many
D gene: -
CDR3 length: 18
V gene: TRBV4-1
CDR3 DNA: TGCGCCAGCAGCCAAGAAGGGAGAGGGACCACACACACAGATACGCAGTATTTT
CDR3 protein: CASSQEGRGTTHTDTQYF

J gene: TRBJ2-2
clone size: many
D gene: -
CDR3 length: 15
V gene: TRBV3-1
CDR3 DNA: TGTGCCAGCGGAGGTAGAGTCGAGGACGGCGGGGAGCTGTTTTTT
CDR3 protein: CASGGRVEDGGELFF

J gene: TRBJ2-1
clone size: many
D gene: -
CDR3 length: 13
V gene: TRBV2
CDR3 DNA: TGTGCCAGGGAGGGGGTATCCTACAATGAGCAGTTCTTC
CDR3 protein: CAREGVSYNEQFF

J gene: TRBJ1-2
clone size: -
D gene: -
CDR3 length: 18
V gene: TRBV18
CDR3 DNA: TGTGCCAGCTCACTGGGGGACATCCAACGGCGAGCTAACTATGGCTACACCTTC
CDR3 protein: CASSLGDIQRRANYGYTF

J gene: TRBJ1-2
clone size: many
D gene: TRBD1
CDR3 length: 14
V gene: TRBV7-3
CDR3 DNA: TGTGCCAGCAGCCCGGGACGGGACAGGTCTGGCTACACCTTC
CDR3 protein: CASSPGRDRSGYTF

J gene: TRBJ2-5
clone size: many
D gene: -
CDR3 length: 15
V gene: TRBV7-7
CDR3 DNA: TGTGCCAGCAGCTTAGCGGGGGGGCAGGGAGAGACCCAGTACTTC
CDR3 protein: CASSLAGGQGETQYF